This TCR beta chain was sequenced during a study of persistence of HIV-infected CD4 T cells. Study information: CD4+ T cells responding to CMV or HIV-1 Gag were isolated.

This clone was counted once. The antigen is not known. Cells were stimulated with overlapping HIV-1 Gag 15-mer peptides. Sorted nonresponding memory CD4+ T cells were CD40L-negative, CD69-negative, CD45RO-high. This was the immunoSEQ version 4 assay in survey mode. Libraries were prepared by immunoSEQ multiplex PCR; TCRdb keeps only in-frame clonotypes and omits some of them. The sample contains over 30,000 clones, around 86% of which appear only once. CDR1 PRHDT and CDR2 FYEKMQ come from the germline V gene (reference sequence). Trimming removed 5 bases from V and 0 bases from J; junction bases left unmatched: 1. The CDR3 totals 14 residues.

Specimen: cultured CD4+ T cells from PBMCs, collected from a patient who received antiretroviral therapy. The J gene is TRBJ1-1, the V gene TRBV13; 9 bases are a match to TRBD1. The sequence derives from an adult with HIV. The donor label of this sample is uncertain. The CDR3 region has the DNA TGTGCCAGCAGCAGACAGGGGGTGAACACTGAAGCTTTCTTT. Translated: CASSRQGVNTEAFF.